In its sample, the clone carrying this TCR beta chain was seen a few times. Antigen: not known. The CDR3 contains 15 residues. Trimming took 6 bases from V and 6 from J, leaving 19 bases between them. In germline, CDR1 is LNHDA, CDR2 SQIVND (reference sequence). TCRdb re-called the 5' RACE reads with MiXCR, one entry per CDR3 protein. The sample lists 200,000 to 300,000 distinct CDR3 sequences; over 10% were seen once. These data originate in a study of T cells after yellow fever vaccination. Study-level findings and limits: Weaker overall was a secondary response that nonetheless peaked faster, on day 5 versus 15. Within FACS-sorted repertoires, abundant clonotypes contaminating from the bulk population could be present. Boosting was followed by the reappearance of most primary-vaccination clones (roughly 95% CD4, around 90% CD8).

V usage is TRBV19 and J usage is TRBJ2-3, with D tentatively TRBD2 (5 bases). Sequences were derived from CD4+ T cells sorted from PBMCs, sampled 45 days after the yellow fever booster vaccination. The origin of this receptor is a man under 40 who received the YFV17D yellow fever vaccine. CDR3 sequence reads: CASRDSGVRVDTQYF. The CDR3 DNA is TGTGCCAGTAGGGACTCTGGGGTCCGAGTCGATACGCAGTATTTT.